Reported below is one TCR beta chain. This clonotype was detected once. This clone's antigen is unknown. Since a much larger clone is just one base distant, this may be a read error. This sample is part of a study of CD8+CD57+ T cells in acquired aplastic anemia (dated by TCRdb to 2017 to 2018). For context, the study as a whole: DNA extracted from sorted CD4+ and CD8+ cells had a mean of around 3.3 ug, with a range of roughly 0.18 to 27.4 ug. Mean read counts for healthy donor samples were some 10 million for CD4+ cells and 11.0 million for CD8+ cells.

Summary of the overall study and its limitations: No significant difference in CD8+ Simpson's diversity was found between patients and healthy controls (P=0.060). Although 25 to 30 CD8+ CDR3 sequences were shared by patients and controls, these sequences appeared highly expressed in patients and within the immunodominant clones of patients.

Genomic DNA served as template for TCR beta VDJ combination and CDR3 sequence profiling. TCR repertoire sequencing was run on an Illumina HiSeq 2000. From the authors' description of their analysis: Repertoires were assessed using TRBV/TRBJ rearrangement plots, CDR3 size and DJ length profiles, and Simpson's diversity index. Whichever DNA sequence was most abundant in the deep sequencing data was defined as the immunodominant clone. CDR3 amino acid sequences were checked for sharing across subjects and were also compared against the VDJdb database and published repertoires. TCRdb reworked the public reads: Q25 trimming with fastp, MiXCR clone assembly, productive beta chains retained. Records with the same CDR3 protein are collapsed into one entry carrying the most frequent genes and DNA. The authors' filters were not applied to this entry. The sample includes over 150,000 distinct CDR3 sequences, with approximately 43% observed a single time. The ten largest clones capture 1.1% of the sample.

TCR repertoires of sorted CD4+ and CD8+ blood T cells from severe aplastic anemia patients and healthy subjects were deep-sequenced in the study. Ficoll-Paque density gradient centrifugation was used to isolate peripheral blood mononuclear cells. CD4+ and CD8+ T cells were sorted by FACS or magnetic beads before DNA extraction. The germline V gene (reference sequence) sets CDR1 to SGHNT and CDR2 to YYREEE. Reading from cysteine to phenylalanine, the CDR3 counts 16 amino acids. This entry keeps only the CDR3 DNA: 48 bases, framed from base 1. A distance of 17 bases separates the germline ends of V and J, which lose 4 bases and 0 bases respectively.

The sequence derives from a human donor in good health. The sample comprised sorted CD4+, CD8+, or CD8+CD57+ T cells (not recorded which) from PBMCs. The chain was built from TRBV5-4 and TRBJ2-7; D gene: possibly TRBD2, on 6 matching bases. The bases are TGTGCCAGCAGCGCGAAACCAGCGGGTGGCTCCTACGAGCAGTACTTC. Translated, it reads CASSAKPAGGSYEQYF.